This T cell receptor (beta chain) is from a study of T-cell memory formation after mild COVID-19. Study-level background: Across donors, TCR clusters were largely donor specific.

CDR3 length: 13 residues. Germline V gene data show CDR1 as ENHRY and CDR2 as SYGVKD. V gave up 10 bases and J gave up 1 base; unmatched junction bases: 6. TCRdb recomputed calls from the 5' RACE reads with MiXCR, one row per CDR3 protein. This table holds 300,000 to 400,000 distinct CDR3 sequences, 21% found once. To note about this clonotype: Its matching antigen is unknown.

The study's findings and limits: Contracting clones from day 15 to 85 showed balanced CD4/CD8; later expanders favored CD4+. Chiefly within CM and EM were the contracting CD4+ clones; CD8+ ones were within EMRA.

The receptor comes from an adult woman who had mild COVID-19 (a few samples of this study predate the infection). Cell type and time point are not known. The sequenced sample was PBMCs or a T cell subset sorted from them (not recorded which). The rearrangement links TRBV10-3 to TRBJ2-5; 7 positions agree with TRBD2. The CDR3 sequence: CASRLAVQETQYF. The CDR3 DNA reads as TGTGCCAGCAGACTAGCAGTCCAAGAGACCCAGTACTTC.